Listed below are T cell receptor beta chains from one sample, sequenced in a study of Tregs in tolerant kidney transplant recipients. Libraries were prepared by immunoSEQ multiplex PCR; TCRdb keeps only in-frame clonotypes and omits some of them. The data show tens of thousands of clones, approximately 98% seen once. The specimen comprised Tregs from blood, sampled before the transplant. All receptors derive from a human donor who received a combined kidney and bone marrow transplant. Each CDR3 is given with its conserved first and last residue. D genes are given only for firm matches. Size tells how often a clone was seen (once, few, many) or the class of an expanded clone, and some rows leave it out.

j_call v_call d_call clone_size cdr3_nt cdr3_aa
TRBJ1-2 TRBV19 - - TGTGCCAGTAGTAGGGGGCATGGCTACACCTTC CASSRGHGYTF
TRBJ2-7 TRBV7-3 - - TGTGCCAGCAGCCCGGACAGCTCCTACGAGCAGTACTTC CASSPDSSYEQYF
TRBJ2-5 TRBV5-4 - - TGTGCCAGCATCCCATCTCCGGGACTGCCTGTAGAGACCCAGTACTTC CASIPSPGLPVETQYF
TRBJ2-7 TRBV27 - - TGTGCCAGCAGTCCCGTGGTGGGGGGCGAGCAGTACTTC CASSPVVGGEQYF
TRBJ1-4 TRBV9 - - TGTGCCAGCAGCGCCCCAGGCAATGAAAAACTGTTTTTT CASSAPGNEKLFF
TRBJ1-5 TRBV7-2 - - TGTGCCAGCAGCCTTACAGGGCGGCCCCAGCATTTT CASSLTGRPQHF
TRBJ1-2 TRBV11-1 - - TGTGCCAGCAGCTTATCAGGTGCAGTTTCTGGCTACACCTTC CASSLSGAVSGYTF
TRBJ1-2 TRBV10-3 TRBD1 once TGTGCCATCAGTGTGGACAGGGAGGGCTATGGCTACACCTTC CAISVDREGYGYTF
TRBJ1-1 TRBV5-1 - - TGCGCCAGCAACGGGAACACTGAAGCTTTCTTT CASNGNTEAFF
TRBJ1-3 TRBV29-1 - once TGCAGCGTCGAGAGGACAGACGGAAACACCATATATTTT CSVERTDGNTIYF
TRBJ1-4 TRBV2 - - TGTGCCAGCAGGGCCCACAAGGACTATAATGAAAAACTGTTTTTT CASRAHKDYNEKLFF
TRBJ1-6 TRBV14 - - TGTGCCAGCAGCCGCACTACTTCACCCCTCCACTTT CASSRTTSPLHF
TRBJ1-6 TRBV16 - - TGTGCCAGCAGCCTCCGGCAGGGCAGGTCACCCCTCCACTTT CASSLRQGRSPLHF
TRBJ1-5 TRBV4-1 TRBD1 - TGCGCCAGCAGCCAGACGGGGACAGGGGACAATCAGCCCCAGCATTTT CASSQTGTGDNQPQHF